Listed below are T cell receptor beta chains from one sample, sequenced in a study of graft-versus-host responses after intestinal transplantation. The antigens of these receptors remain unknown. Clones were read by immunoSEQ multiplex PCR, and TCRdb kept only the in-frame ones, dropping some. In the table there are about 94,000 clones, about 91% of which are singletons. Specimen: unstimulated CD8+ T cells sorted from spleen or lymph node cells, collected before intestinal transplant. These receptors all come from a human donor who received an intestinal transplant. Both conserved end residues are part of each CDR3. The D gene is left open where the match is weak. A row's size may be missing; if present it is once, few, many or a size class.

J gene: TRBJ1-2
clone size: .
V gene: TRBV19
D gene: TRBD1
CDR3 protein: CASSIVSTGGNGYTF
CDR3 DNA: TGTGCCAGTAGTATAGTCTCGACAGGGGGAAATGGCTACACCTTC

J gene: TRBJ1-1
clone size: .
V gene: TRBV11-2
D gene: .
CDR3 protein: CASSLGAAEAFF
CDR3 DNA: TGTGCCAGCAGCTTAGGGGCAGCTGAAGCTTTCTTT

J gene: TRBJ2-1
clone size: .
V gene: TRBV7-8
D gene: .
CDR3 protein: CASSLVGGSYNEQFF
CDR3 DNA: TGTGCCAGCAGCTTAGTCGGGGGCTCCTACAATGAGCAGTTCTTC

J gene: TRBJ1-1
clone size: .
V gene: TRBV5-1
D gene: TRBD1
CDR3 protein: CASSLGGQERGTEAFF
CDR3 DNA: TGCGCCAGCAGCTTGGGGGGACAGGAGAGAGGGACTGAAGCTTTCTTT

J gene: TRBJ2-7
clone size: .
V gene: TRBV5-1
D gene: TRBD2
CDR3 protein: CASSLTGLADNEQYF
CDR3 DNA: TGCGCCAGCAGCTTGACCGGACTAGCGGATAACGAGCAGTACTTC

J gene: TRBJ2-5
clone size: .
V gene: TRBV11-3
D gene: TRBD2
CDR3 protein: CASSPTSGRPQETQYF
CDR3 DNA: TGTGCCAGCAGCCCCACTAGCGGGAGGCCCCAAGAGACCCAGTACTTC

J gene: TRBJ2-3
clone size: once
V gene: TRBV28
D gene: .
CDR3 protein: CASSFPSGRAFRTDTQYF
CDR3 DNA: TGTGCCAGCAGTTTTCCGTCGGGCAGGGCATTTCGCACAGATACGCAGTATTTT

J gene: TRBJ1-2
clone size: .
V gene: TRBV5-1
D gene: TRBD1
CDR3 protein: CASCRDRGSRGYTF
CDR3 DNA: TGCGCCAGTTGCCGGGACAGGGGGTCGCGGGGCTACACCTTC

J gene: TRBJ2-1
clone size: .
V gene: TRBV27
D gene: .
CDR3 protein: CASSWASEMNEQFF
CDR3 DNA: TGTGCCAGCAGTTGGGCCAGTGAGATGAATGAGCAGTTCTTC

J gene: TRBJ2-5
clone size: .
V gene: TRBV11-2
D gene: TRBD1
CDR3 protein: CASSLERQGVRTQYF
CDR3 DNA: TGTGCCAGCAGCTTAGAAAGACAGGGGGTAAGGACCCAGTACTTC

J gene: TRBJ2-7
clone size: .
V gene: TRBV6-4
D gene: TRBD2
CDR3 protein: CASSIGTSGGQSSYEQYF
CDR3 DNA: TGTGCCAGCAGTATCGGGACTAGCGGGGGTCAAAGCTCCTACGAGCAGTACTTC

J gene: TRBJ2-2
clone size: .
V gene: TRBV4-2
D gene: .
CDR3 protein: CASSPRLGERSGELFF
CDR3 DNA: TGTGCCAGCAGCCCCCGACTGGGAGAGAGGTCCGGGGAGCTGTTTTTT

J gene: TRBJ2-1
clone size: .
V gene: TRBV4-1
D gene: .
CDR3 protein: CASGGSVNEQFF
CDR3 DNA: TGCGCCTCCGGGGGTAGCGTGAATGAGCAGTTCTTC

J gene: TRBJ2-1
clone size: .
V gene: TRBV27
D gene: .
CDR3 protein: CASSLRGSYNEQFF
CDR3 DNA: TGTGCCAGCAGTTTAAGGGGTTCCTACAATGAGCAGTTCTTC

J gene: TRBJ1-1
clone size: .
V gene: TRBV6-6
D gene: .
CDR3 protein: CASSYSSGEAFF
CDR3 DNA: TGTGCCAGCAGTTACTCCTCGGGTGAAGCTTTCTTT

J gene: TRBJ1-1
clone size: .
V gene: TRBV30
D gene: .
CDR3 protein: CAWSGAPNTEAFF
CDR3 DNA: TGTGCCTGGAGTGGGGCCCCTAACACTGAAGCTTTCTTT

J gene: TRBJ2-1
clone size: .
V gene: TRBV2
D gene: TRBD1
CDR3 protein: CASSTGGTGKFNEQFF
CDR3 DNA: TGTGCCAGCAGTACCGGCGGGACAGGGAAATTCAATGAGCAGTTCTTC

J gene: TRBJ2-1
clone size: .
V gene: TRBV30
D gene: TRBD2
CDR3 protein: CAWFSGSSYNEQFF
CDR3 DNA: TGTGCCTGGTTTAGCGGGAGCTCCTACAATGAGCAGTTCTTC

J gene: TRBJ1-1
clone size: once
V gene: TRBV6-5
D gene: .
CDR3 protein: CASSTEDRTEAFF
CDR3 DNA: TGTGCCAGCAGTACAGAGGACAGAACTGAAGCTTTCTTT

J gene: TRBJ1-1
clone size: .
V gene: TRBV30
D gene: .
CDR3 protein: CAWTVGAGTEAFF
CDR3 DNA: TGTGCCTGGACGGTAGGGGCAGGCACTGAAGCTTTCTTT

J gene: TRBJ2-7
clone size: .
V gene: TRBV7-9
D gene: TRBD1
CDR3 protein: CASSRTNRGSNYEQYF
CDR3 DNA: TGTGCCAGCAGCAGAACTAACAGGGGATCGAACTACGAGCAGTACTTC

J gene: TRBJ2-2
clone size: .
V gene: TRBV18
D gene: TRBD2
CDR3 protein: CASSRSTSGTSVGGELFF
CDR3 DNA: TGTGCCAGCTCACGATCAACCTCCGGGACTAGCGTAGGCGGGGAGCTGTTTTTT

J gene: TRBJ1-2
clone size: .
V gene: TRBV4-1
D gene: .
CDR3 protein: CASSQGTDYGYTF
CDR3 DNA: TGCGCCAGCAGCCAAGGAACGGACTATGGCTACACCTTC

J gene: TRBJ2-3
clone size: .
V gene: TRBV5-1
D gene: .
CDR3 protein: CASSLRQPSTDTQYF
CDR3 DNA: TGCGCCAGCAGCTTACGACAGCCTAGCACAGATACGCAGTATTTT

J gene: TRBJ2-1
clone size: few
V gene: TRBV30
D gene: .
CDR3 protein: CAFYRVDEQFF
CDR3 DNA: TGTGCCTTCTACAGGGTTGATGAGCAGTTCTTC

J gene: TRBJ2-7
clone size: .
V gene: TRBV7-9
D gene: .
CDR3 protein: CASSSYRAYEQYF
CDR3 DNA: TGTGCCAGCAGCTCTTACAGGGCCTACGAGCAGTACTTC

J gene: TRBJ1-3
clone size: .
V gene: TRBV5-8
D gene: TRBD1
CDR3 protein: CASSLTRDRGDTIYF
CDR3 DNA: TGTGCCAGCAGCTTAACACGGGACAGGGGGGACACCATATATTTT

J gene: TRBJ2-4
clone size: .
V gene: TRBV30
D gene: TRBD2
CDR3 protein: CAWSVLAGVENIQYF
CDR3 DNA: TGTGCCTGGAGTGTACTAGCGGGTGTGGAAAACATTCAGTACTTC

J gene: TRBJ1-2
clone size: .
V gene: TRBV5-6
D gene: .
CDR3 protein: CASARTDSYGYTF
CDR3 DNA: TGTGCCAGCGCCCGGACAGATAGCTATGGCTACACCTTC

J gene: TRBJ1-1
clone size: .
V gene: TRBV29-1
D gene: .
CDR3 protein: CSVEVGGAQAFF
CDR3 DNA: TGCAGCGTTGAAGTCGGCGGAGCCCAAGCTTTCTTT